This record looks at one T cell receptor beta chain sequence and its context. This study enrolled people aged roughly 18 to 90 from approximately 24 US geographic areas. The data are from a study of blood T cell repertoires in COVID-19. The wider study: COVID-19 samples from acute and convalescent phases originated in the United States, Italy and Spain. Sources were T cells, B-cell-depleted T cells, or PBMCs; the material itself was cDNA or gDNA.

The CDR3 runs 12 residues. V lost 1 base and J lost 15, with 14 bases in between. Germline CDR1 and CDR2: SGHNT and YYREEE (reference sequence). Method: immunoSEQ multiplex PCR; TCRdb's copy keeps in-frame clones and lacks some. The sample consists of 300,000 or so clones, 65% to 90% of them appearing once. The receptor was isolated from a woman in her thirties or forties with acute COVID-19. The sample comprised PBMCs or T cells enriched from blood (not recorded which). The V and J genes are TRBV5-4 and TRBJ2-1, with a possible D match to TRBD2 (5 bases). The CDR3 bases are TGTGCCAGCAGCTTGCTAGGGAGTCAGCCGTTCTTC. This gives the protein CASSLLGSQPFF.